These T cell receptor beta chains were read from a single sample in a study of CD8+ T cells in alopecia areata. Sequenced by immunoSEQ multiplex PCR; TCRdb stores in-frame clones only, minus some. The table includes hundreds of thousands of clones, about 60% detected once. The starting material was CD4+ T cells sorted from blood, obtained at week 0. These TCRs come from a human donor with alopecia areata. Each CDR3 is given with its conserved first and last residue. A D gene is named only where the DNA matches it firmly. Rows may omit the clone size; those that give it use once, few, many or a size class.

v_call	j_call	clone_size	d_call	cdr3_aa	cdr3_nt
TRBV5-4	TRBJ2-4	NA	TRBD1	CASSQSNQGEAKNIQYF	TGTGCCAGCAGCCAATCGAATCAGGGGGAAGCCAAAAACATTCAGTACTTC
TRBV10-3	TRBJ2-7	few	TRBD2	CAISASSGSSHEQYF	TGTGCCATCAGCGCTTCTAGCGGGAGTTCCCACGAGCAGTACTTC
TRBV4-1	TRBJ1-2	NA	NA	CASSRIAVGGGGYTF	TGCGCCAGCAGCCGGATTGCGGTAGGTGGAGGAGGCTACACCTTC
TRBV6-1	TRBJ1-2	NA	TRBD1	CASSLQTGGDYGYTF	TGTGCCAGCAGTCTTCAGACAGGGGGGGACTATGGCTACACCTTC
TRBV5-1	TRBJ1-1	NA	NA	CASSLGSTEAFF	TGCGCCAGCAGCTTGGGATCCACTGAAGCTTTCTTT
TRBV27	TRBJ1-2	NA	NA	CASSLFAPQEWWGYTF	TGTGCCAGCAGTTTATTCGCACCCCAAGAGTGGTGGGGCTACACCTTC
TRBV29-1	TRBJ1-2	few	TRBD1	CSVERTGIAYGYTF	TGCAGCGTCGAACGGACAGGTATAGCCTATGGCTACACCTTC
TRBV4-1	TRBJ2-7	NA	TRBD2	CASSQGPGLVNYEQYF	TGCGCCAGCAGCCAAGGACCGGGACTAGTCAACTACGAGCAGTACTTC
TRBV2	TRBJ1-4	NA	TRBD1	CASIGQANEKLFF	TGTGCCAGCATTGGACAGGCTAATGAAAAACTGTTTTTT
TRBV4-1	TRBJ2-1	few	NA	CASSPQLGRGAYNEQFF	TGCGCCAGCAGCCCTCAACTAGGTCGAGGGGCCTACAATGAGCAGTTCTTC
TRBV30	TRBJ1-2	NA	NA	CAWSGRYGYTF	TGTGCCTGGAGTGGGCGGTATGGCTACACCTTC
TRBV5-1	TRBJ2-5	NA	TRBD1	CASSPDRGTETQYF	TGCGCCAGCAGCCCGGACAGGGGTACAGAGACCCAGTACTTC
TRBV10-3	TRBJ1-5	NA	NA	CAISGSNQPQHF	TGTGCCATCAGTGGATCCAATCAGCCCCAGCATTTT
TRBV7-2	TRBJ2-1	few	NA	CASRSGDYNEQFF	TGTGCCAGCAGGTCTGGCGACTACAATGAGCAGTTCTTC
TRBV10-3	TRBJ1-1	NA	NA	CAISELGRAEAFF	TGTGCCATCAGTGAGTTGGGACGGGCTGAAGCTTTCTTT
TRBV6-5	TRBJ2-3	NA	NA	CASSYTSFRTDTQYF	TGTGCCAGCAGTTATACTAGCTTTCGCACAGATACGCAGTATTTT
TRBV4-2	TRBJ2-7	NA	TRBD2	CASSSDLAGFSYEQYF	TGTGCCAGCAGCTCGGACTTAGCGGGATTTTCCTACGAGCAGTACTTC
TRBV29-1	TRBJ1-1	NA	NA	CSVLKEATEAFF	TGCAGCGTACTGAAAGAGGCGACTGAAGCTTTCTTT
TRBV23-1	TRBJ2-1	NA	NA	CASSPGQNNEQFF	TGCGCCAGCAGTCCCGGACAGAACAATGAGCAGTTCTTC
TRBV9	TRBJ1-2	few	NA	CASSVSQDGYTF	TGTGCCAGCAGCGTGTCGCAGGATGGCTACACCTTC
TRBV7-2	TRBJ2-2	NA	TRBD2	CASSNRGLAGGSGELFF	TGTGCCAGCAGCAACCGGGGACTAGCGGGGGGCTCCGGGGAGCTGTTTTTT
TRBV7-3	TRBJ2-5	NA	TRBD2	CASSLTRTSPETQYF	TGTGCCAGCAGCTTAACCCGGACTAGTCCAGAGACCCAGTACTTC